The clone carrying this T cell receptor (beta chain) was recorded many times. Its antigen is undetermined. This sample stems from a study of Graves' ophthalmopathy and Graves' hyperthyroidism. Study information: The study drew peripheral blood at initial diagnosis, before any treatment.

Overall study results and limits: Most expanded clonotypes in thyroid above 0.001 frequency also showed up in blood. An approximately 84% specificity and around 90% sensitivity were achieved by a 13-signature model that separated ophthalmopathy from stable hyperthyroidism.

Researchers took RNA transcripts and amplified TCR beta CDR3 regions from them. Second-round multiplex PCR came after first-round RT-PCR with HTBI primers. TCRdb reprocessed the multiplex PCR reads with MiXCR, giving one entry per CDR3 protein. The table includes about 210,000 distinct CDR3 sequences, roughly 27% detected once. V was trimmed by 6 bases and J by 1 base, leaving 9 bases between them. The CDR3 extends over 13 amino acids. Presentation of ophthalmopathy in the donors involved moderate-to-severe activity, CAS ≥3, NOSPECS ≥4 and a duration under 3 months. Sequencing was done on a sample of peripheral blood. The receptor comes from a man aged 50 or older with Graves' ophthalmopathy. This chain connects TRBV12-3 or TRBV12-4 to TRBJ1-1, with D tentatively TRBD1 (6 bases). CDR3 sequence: CASRLQGNTEAFF. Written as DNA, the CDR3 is TGTGCCAGCAGGTTACAGGGGAACACTGAAGCTTTCTTT.